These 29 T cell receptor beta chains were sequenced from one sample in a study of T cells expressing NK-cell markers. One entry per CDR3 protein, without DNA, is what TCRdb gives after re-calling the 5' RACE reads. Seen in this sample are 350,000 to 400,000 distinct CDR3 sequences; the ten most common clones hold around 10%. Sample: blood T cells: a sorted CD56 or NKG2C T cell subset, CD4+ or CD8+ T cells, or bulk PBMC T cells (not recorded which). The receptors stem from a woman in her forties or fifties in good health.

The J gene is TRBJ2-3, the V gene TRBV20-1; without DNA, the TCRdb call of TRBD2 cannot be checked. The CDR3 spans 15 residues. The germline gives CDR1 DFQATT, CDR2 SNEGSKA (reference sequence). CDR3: CSASRTSGGLDTQYF.

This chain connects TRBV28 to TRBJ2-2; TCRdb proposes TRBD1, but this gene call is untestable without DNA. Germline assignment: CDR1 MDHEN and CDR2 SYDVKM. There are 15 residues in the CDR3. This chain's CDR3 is CATTWGSLPPGELFF.

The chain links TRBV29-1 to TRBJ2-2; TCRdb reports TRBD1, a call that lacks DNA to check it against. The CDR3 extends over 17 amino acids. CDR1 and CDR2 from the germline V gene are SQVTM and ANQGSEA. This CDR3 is CSGGYRPITLNTGELFF.

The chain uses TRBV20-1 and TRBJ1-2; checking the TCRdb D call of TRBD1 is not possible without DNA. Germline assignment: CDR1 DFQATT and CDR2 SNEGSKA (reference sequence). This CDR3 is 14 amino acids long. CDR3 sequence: CSARETGGIYGYTF.

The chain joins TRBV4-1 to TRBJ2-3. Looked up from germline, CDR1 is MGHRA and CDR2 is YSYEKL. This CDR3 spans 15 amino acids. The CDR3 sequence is CASSQQGWGRDTQYF.

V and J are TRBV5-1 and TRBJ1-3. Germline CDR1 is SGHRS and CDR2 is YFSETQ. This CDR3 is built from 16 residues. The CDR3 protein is CASSPTPYEDGNTIYF.

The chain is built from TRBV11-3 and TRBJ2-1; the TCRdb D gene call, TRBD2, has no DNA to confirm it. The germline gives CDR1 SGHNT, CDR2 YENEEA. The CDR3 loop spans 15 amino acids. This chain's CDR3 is CASSLSGNIYNEQFF.

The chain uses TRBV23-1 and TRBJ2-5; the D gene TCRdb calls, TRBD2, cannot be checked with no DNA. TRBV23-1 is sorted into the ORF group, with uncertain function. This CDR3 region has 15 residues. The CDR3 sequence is CASSHTAGPGETQYF.

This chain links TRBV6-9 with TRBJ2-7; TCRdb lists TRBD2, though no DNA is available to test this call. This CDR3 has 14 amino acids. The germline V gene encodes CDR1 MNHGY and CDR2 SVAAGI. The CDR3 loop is CATTHRGLGREQYF.

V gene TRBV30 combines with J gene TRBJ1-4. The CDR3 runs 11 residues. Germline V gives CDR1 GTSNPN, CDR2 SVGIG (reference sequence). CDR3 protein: CACGEREKLFF.

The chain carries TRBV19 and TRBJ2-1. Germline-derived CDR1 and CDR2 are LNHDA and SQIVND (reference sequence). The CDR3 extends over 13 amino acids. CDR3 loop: CASSMGIGNEQFF.

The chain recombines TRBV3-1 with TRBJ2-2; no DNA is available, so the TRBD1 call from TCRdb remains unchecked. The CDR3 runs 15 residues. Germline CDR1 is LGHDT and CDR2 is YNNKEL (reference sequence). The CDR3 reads CASSHGTGVAGELFF.

CDR3 amino acids: CSARDLSGIVTQYF. The rearrangement links TRBV20-1 to TRBJ2-5. Looked up from germline, CDR1 is DFQATT and CDR2 is SNEGSKA (reference sequence). The CDR3 loop spans 14 amino acids.

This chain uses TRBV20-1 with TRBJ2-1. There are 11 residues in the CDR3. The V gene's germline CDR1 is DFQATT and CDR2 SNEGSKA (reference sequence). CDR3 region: CSARVGNEQFF.

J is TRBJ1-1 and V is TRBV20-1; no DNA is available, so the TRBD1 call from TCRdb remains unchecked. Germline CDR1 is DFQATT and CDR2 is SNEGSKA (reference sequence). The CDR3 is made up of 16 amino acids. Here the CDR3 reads CSASAISGTGGIGAFF.

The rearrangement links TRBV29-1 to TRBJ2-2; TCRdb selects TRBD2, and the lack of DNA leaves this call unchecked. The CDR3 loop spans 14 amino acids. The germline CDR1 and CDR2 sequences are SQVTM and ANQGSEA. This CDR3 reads CSVVFASFTGELFF.

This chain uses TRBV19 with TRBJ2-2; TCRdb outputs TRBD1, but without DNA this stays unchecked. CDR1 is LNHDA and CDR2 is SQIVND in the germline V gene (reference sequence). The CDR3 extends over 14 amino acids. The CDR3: CASSRYQGAGELFF.

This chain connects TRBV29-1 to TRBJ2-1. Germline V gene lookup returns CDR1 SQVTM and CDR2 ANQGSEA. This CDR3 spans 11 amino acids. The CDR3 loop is CSFGFHNEQFF.

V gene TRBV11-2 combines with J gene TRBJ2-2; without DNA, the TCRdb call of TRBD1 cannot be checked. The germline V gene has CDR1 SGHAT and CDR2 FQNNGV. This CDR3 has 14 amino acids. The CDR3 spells CASRKQGWGGELFF.

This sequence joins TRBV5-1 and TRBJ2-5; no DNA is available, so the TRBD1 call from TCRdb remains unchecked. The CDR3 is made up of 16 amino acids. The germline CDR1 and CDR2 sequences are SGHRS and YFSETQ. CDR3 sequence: CASSLDYGGKVETQYF.

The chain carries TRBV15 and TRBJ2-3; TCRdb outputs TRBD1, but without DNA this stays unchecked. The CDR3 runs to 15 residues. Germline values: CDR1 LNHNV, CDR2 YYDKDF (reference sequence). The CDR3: CATSRSWGGADTQYF.

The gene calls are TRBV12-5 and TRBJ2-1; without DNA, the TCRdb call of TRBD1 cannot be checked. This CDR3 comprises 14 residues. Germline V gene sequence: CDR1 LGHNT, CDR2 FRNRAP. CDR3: CASGLSRASNEQFF.

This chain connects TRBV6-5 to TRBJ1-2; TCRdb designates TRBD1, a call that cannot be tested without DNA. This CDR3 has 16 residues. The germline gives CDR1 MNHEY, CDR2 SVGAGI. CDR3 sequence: CASSYSLGQGIRGYTF.

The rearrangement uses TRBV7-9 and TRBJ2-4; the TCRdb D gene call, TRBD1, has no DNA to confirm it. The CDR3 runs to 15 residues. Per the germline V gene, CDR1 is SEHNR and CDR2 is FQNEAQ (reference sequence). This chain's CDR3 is CASSSRTGLRNIQYF.

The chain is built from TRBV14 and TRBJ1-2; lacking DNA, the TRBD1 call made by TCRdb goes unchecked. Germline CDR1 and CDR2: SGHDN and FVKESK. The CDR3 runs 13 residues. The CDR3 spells CASSQGGAQGYTF.

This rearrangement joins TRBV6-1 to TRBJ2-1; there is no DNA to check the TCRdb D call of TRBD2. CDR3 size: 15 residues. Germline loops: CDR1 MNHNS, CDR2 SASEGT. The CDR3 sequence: CASSEEVAGGGEQFF.

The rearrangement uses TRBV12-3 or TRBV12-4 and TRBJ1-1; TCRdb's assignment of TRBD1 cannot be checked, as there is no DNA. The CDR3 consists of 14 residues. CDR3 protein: CASHRTGRNTEAFF.

This chain's CDR3 is CASSLVRTSAQETQYF. The J gene is TRBJ2-5, the V gene TRBV12-3 or TRBV12-4; TCRdb calls TRBD2, which cannot be checked without DNA. The CDR3 is 16 residues long.

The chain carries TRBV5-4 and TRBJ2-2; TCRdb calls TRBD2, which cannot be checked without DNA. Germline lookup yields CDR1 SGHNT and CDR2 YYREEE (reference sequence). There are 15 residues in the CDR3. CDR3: CASSTGGMNTGELFF.